These T cell receptor beta chains were read from a single sample in a study of T cell responses to AZD1222 COVID-19 vaccine. Profiling relied on immunoSEQ multiplex PCR, and the TCRdb table lists in-frame clones only, not all of them. The sample consists of about 150,000 clones, around four fifths of them appearing once. The sequencing used peripheral blood, collected on day 0 of AZD1222 vaccination. The source is an adult in good health. Both conserved end residues are part of each CDR3. D genes are given only for firm matches. The size of a clone is reported for some rows only, either as once, few or many, or as a class for expanded clones.

V gene	clone size	J gene	D gene	CDR3 protein	CDR3 DNA
TRBV6-5	.	TRBJ1-2	TRBD1	CASRTAGQGAYTF	TGTGCCAGTCGGACTGCGGGACAGGGTGCCTACACCTTC
TRBV19	.	TRBJ1-6	.	CASNGQPGYNSPLHF	TGTGCCAGTAACGGACAACCCGGCTATAATTCACCCCTCCACTTT
TRBV7-9	.	TRBJ1-2	TRBD1	CASSLASTGATNYGYTF	TGTGCCAGCAGCTTAGCCTCAACAGGGGCTACTAACTATGGCTACACCTTC
TRBV5-1	.	TRBJ1-4	TRBD1	CASSLAGTGNEKLFF	TGCGCCAGCAGCTTGGCCGGGACAGGGAATGAAAAACTGTTTTTT
TRBV20-1	.	TRBJ2-1	.	CSARDNPEQFF	TGCAGTGCTAGGGACAACCCTGAGCAGTTCTTC
TRBV27	.	TRBJ1-3	TRBD1	CASRSGQGGNTIYF	TGTGCCAGCCGCTCGGGACAGGGGGGTAACACCATATATTTT
TRBV19	.	TRBJ1-1	TRBD1	CASKTGPNTEAFF	TGTGCCAGTAAGACAGGGCCGAACACTGAAGCTTTCTTT
TRBV5-1	.	TRBJ1-2	.	CASSLPGQDSYGYTF	TGCGCCAGCAGCTTGCCGGGACAAGACTCATATGGCTACACCTTC
TRBV11-3	.	TRBJ2-6	.	CASSPAGTGYSGANVLTF	TGTGCCAGCAGCCCAGCCGGGACGGGGTACTCTGGGGCCAACGTCCTGACTTTC
TRBV2	.	TRBJ1-2	.	CASSDVGANYGYTF	TGTGCCAGCAGTGATGTCGGCGCTAACTATGGCTACACCTTC
TRBV14	.	TRBJ1-1	.	CASSSSGGIGRAEAFF	TGTGCCAGCAGTTCCTCCGGGGGGATCGGAAGGGCTGAAGCTTTCTTT
TRBV28	once	TRBJ1-6	.	CASSPTGVSYSPLHF	TGTGCCAGCAGCCCTACCGGGGTATCTTATTCACCCCTCCACTTT
TRBV30	.	TRBJ1-1	.	CAWSRGGDTEAFF	TGTGCCTGGAGTCGCGGGGGTGACACTGAAGCTTTCTTT
TRBV4-1	.	TRBJ2-7	TRBD1	CASSRGQDLLEQYF	TGCGCCAGCAGCCGCGGACAGGACCTTTTGGAGCAGTACTTC
TRBV5-1	.	TRBJ2-3	TRBD2	CASSFLAGGTDTQYF	TGCGCCAGCAGCTTTCTAGCGGGGGGCACAGATACGCAGTATTTT
TRBV2	few	TRBJ1-4	.	CASIAVWRPNEKLFF	TGTGCCAGCATCGCCGTTTGGCGGCCTAATGAAAAACTGTTTTTT
TRBV2	.	TRBJ2-7	TRBD1	CASRRGDRGGEQYF	TGTGCCAGTCGGAGGGGCGACAGGGGGGGCGAGCAGTACTTC
TRBV10-1	.	TRBJ2-3	.	CASSDQTTDTQYF	TGCGCCAGCAGTGACCAGACCACAGATACGCAGTATTTT
TRBV3-1/TRBV3-2	.	TRBJ1-1	.	CASSHRRRAGDTEAFF	TGTGCCAGCAGCCACCGCCGGAGGGCAGGGGACACTGAAGCTTTCTTT
TRBV6-1	.	TRBJ1-6	.	CASSEAMKSPLHF	TGTGCCAGCAGTGAAGCGATGAAATCACCCCTCCACTTT
TRBV27	.	TRBJ1-2	.	CASSPTGLNYGYTF	TGTGCCAGCAGCCCTACAGGGCTGAACTATGGCTACACCTTC
TRBV10-3	.	TRBJ1-5	.	CAIRDSNQPQHF	TGTGCCATCCGGGATAGCAATCAGCCCCAGCATTTT
TRBV11-1	once	TRBJ1-1	TRBD1	CASSPQDRGRYTEAFF	TGTGCCAGCAGCCCACAGGACAGGGGGCGGTACACTGAAGCTTTCTTT
TRBV28	.	TRBJ1-5	.	CASSLFRGGQPQHF	TGTGCCAGCAGTTTATTCAGGGGAGGTCAGCCCCAGCATTTT
TRBV25-1	.	TRBJ2-7	TRBD2	CASSEYGGVYEQYF	TGTGCCAGCAGTGAATACGGGGGGGTCTACGAGCAGTACTTC
TRBV3-1/TRBV3-2	.	TRBJ1-6	.	CASSQGSYNSPLHF	TGTGCCAGCAGCCAGGGCAGTTATAATTCACCCCTCCACTTT